This TCR beta chain was recovered during a study of T cells in Graves' hyperthyroidism and ophthalmopathy. As for the study in general: Peripheral blood was obtained at initial diagnosis, preceding any treatment. Study observations and caveats: For ophthalmopathy, model prediction preceded onset by a median about 6.2 months.

A patient was excluded if there was uncontrolled infection, other autoimmune disease, pregnancy or lactation. More than 8 ml fresh peripheral blood yielded the PBMCs. Turning to this clonotype: Its antigen is as yet unknown.

The CDR3 sequence is 14 residues long. Germline V gene lookup returns CDR1 MNHEY and CDR2 SMNVEV (reference sequence). V was trimmed by 3 bases and J by 6 bases, leaving 12 bases between them. The TCR beta CDR3 regions underwent amplification using RNA transcripts as the source. The study used the HTBI primer set for a first-round RT-PCR of the TCR CDR3. TCRdb processed the multiplex PCR reads anew with MiXCR; each CDR3 protein has one entry. The table records about 500,000 distinct CDR3 sequences, around 16% of them present only once. The chain combines TRBV27 with TRBJ2-4; D perhaps matches TRBD2 (5 bases). What was sequenced was blood. The sequence came from a woman aged 25 to 39 with Graves' ophthalmopathy. The CDR3 loop is CASSLGSVRNIQYF. The CDR3 DNA reads TGTGCCAGCAGTTTGGGGAGTGTACGAAACATTCAGTACTTC.